Following are 27 T cell receptor beta chains from one sample sequenced in a study of CD8 T cells in ankylosing spondylitis (TCRdb year 2017). Libraries came from 5' RACE. Data came from an Illumina HiSeq 2500. TCRdb reprocessing: public reads trimmed at Q25 with fastp, clones called with MiXCR, in-frame beta chains kept. One record per CDR3 amino acid sequence lists the most common genes and DNA. This sample is represented by approximately 350,000 distinct CDR3 sequences; 20% to 25% of them were singletons. The biggest ten clones account for roughly 13% of the sample. Sequencing used blood, either unsorted or a sorted T cell fraction (not recorded which). Receptors originate from a male donor with ankylosing spondylitis or in good health (not recorded which).

This rearrangement joins TRBV7-8 to TRBJ2-3, with 7 nucleotides matching TRBD2. Germline V gene sequence: CDR1 SGHVS, CDR2 FQNEAQ. Germline trimming cut 0 bases from V and 3 bases from J; bases unmatched to any gene: 3. The CDR3 has 15 residues. This CDR3 is CASSLAGGVTDTQYF. As DNA, the CDR3 is TGTGCCAGCAGCTTAGCGGGGGGGGTAACAGATACGCAGTATTTT. The full variable domain, in which reference TRBV7-8 and TRBJ2-3 provide the parts outside the CDR3, is GAGVSQSPRYKVAKRGQDVALRCDPISGHVSLFWYQQALGQGPEFLTYFQNEAQLDKSGLPSDRFFAERPEGSVSTLKIQRTQQEDSAVYLCASSLAGGVTDTQYFGPGTRLTVL.

V gene TRBV20-1 combines with J gene TRBJ2-7, with D hard to call. Germline V gene lookup returns CDR1 DFQATT and CDR2 SNEGSKA (reference sequence). Trimming left V 1 base short and J 4 bases short, with 5 bases between. The CDR3 covers 11 residues. CDR3 DNA: TGCAGTGCTAGAGGGAAATACGAGCAGTACTTC. Protein product: CSARGKYEQYF.

The chain links TRBV6-5 to TRBJ2-5; no definite D call. Germline CDR1 MNHEY, CDR2 SVGAGI. The CDR3 spans 15 residues. Trimming stripped 0 bases from V and 1 base from J, with 9 bases between. The CDR3 region has the DNA TGTGCCAGCAGTTACTCGATACGTTTCCAAGAGACCCAGTACTTC. Amino acid sequence: CASSYSIRFQETQYF.

This clonotype has ten or more counts. The rearrangement links TRBV29-1 to TRBJ2-2, with D tentatively TRBD1 or TRBD2 (6 bases each). Trimming took 0 bases from V and 6 from J, leaving 14 bases between them. The CDR3 contains 15 residues. CDR1 and CDR2 (germline): SQVTM, ANQGSEA. The DNA of the CDR3 is TGCAGCGTTGAAGATGGAGGGGGAGAGGCCGGGGAGCTGTTTTTT. This translates into CSVEDGGGEAGELFF.

This clonotype was observed a few times. This sequence joins TRBV7-9 and TRBJ2-7, with D maybe TRBD1 (6 bases). The germline gives CDR1 SEHNR, CDR2 FQNEAQ (reference sequence). V lost 1 base to trimming and J lost 7 bases, with 14 bases between them. CDR3 length: 14 amino acids. The CDR3, as DNA: TGTGCCAGCAGCTTAGGGGGACACCTGACGGAGCAGTACTTC. It yields the protein CASSLGGHLTEQYF.

This clonotype has a handful of counts. The chain combines TRBV27 with TRBJ2-7; TRBD2 agrees at 7 bases. CDR1 is MNHEY, CDR2 SMNVEV, per germline (reference sequence). V was clipped by 5 bases and J by 7 bases; unmatched bases: 5. There are 12 residues in the CDR3. This chain's CDR3 is CASSPWRGEQYF. The CDR3 nucleotides are TGTGCCAGCAGTCCCTGGCGGGGGGAGCAGTACTTC.

This clonotype was counted a single time. V gene TRBV6-1 combines with J gene TRBJ2-7, with 10 bases aligning to TRBD2. CDR1 and CDR2 from the germline V gene are MNHNS and SASEGT. The CDR3 runs 16 residues. J was trimmed by 2 bases and V by 5 bases; bases with no gene match: 9. CDR3 amino acids: CASSRLAGEPTYEQYF. In DNA, the CDR3 is TGTGCCAGCAGTCGCCTAGCGGGGGAACCTACCTACGAGCAGTACTTC.

This clonotype has more than one count but fewer than ten. This chain joins TRBV27 and TRBJ1-1; the D is unclear. V lost 0 bases and J lost 6, with 17 bases in between. CDR3 length: 16 amino acids. From germline, CDR1 is MNHEY and CDR2 SMNVEV (reference sequence). CDR3 residues: CASSLSFASDVPEAFF. The CDR3 DNA follows: TGTGCCAGCAGTTTATCATTCGCCTCGGACGTACCTGAAGCTTTCTTT.

The rearrangement links TRBV7-6 to TRBJ2-7; D is perhaps TRBD1 or TRBD2 (5 bases each). Deletions cut 4 bases from V and 0 bases from J, with 16 bases between. The CDR3 has 16 amino acids. Germline CDR1 SGHVS, CDR2 FNYEAQ. CDR3 sequence (DNA): TGTGCCAGCAGCTCTCCCGGGACGGCAAACTCCTACGAGCAGTACTTC. Protein product: CASSSPGTANSYEQYF.

The table lists this clonotype with a few counts. This chain joins TRBV12-3 or TRBV12-4 and TRBJ2-3; a weak D match, TRBD2 (6 bases). V was cut by 7 bases and J by 0 bases, with 14 bases left in between. CDR3 length equals 15 residues. DNA for the CDR3: TGTGCCAGCACGCCGGGGGAGGAGAGCACAGATACGCAGTATTTT. This gives the protein CASTPGEESTDTQYF.

This clonotype was seen repeatedly, ten times or more. The CDR3 protein is CSVEGGQGQYF. The CDR3 region has the DNA TGCAGCGTTGAAGGCGGGCAGGGGCAGTACTTC. J is TRBJ2-7 and V is TRBV29-1; the D call may be TRBD1 or TRBD2 (5 bases each). CDR1 is SQVTM, CDR2 ANQGSEA, per germline. V lost 1 base and J 9 bases, leaving 10 bases between the germline ends. The CDR3 length is 11 residues.

This rearrangement joins TRBV2 to TRBJ2-7; 9 bases fit TRBD1. J gave up 0 bases and V 10 bases, and 13 bases lay outside the gene matches. This CDR3 has 16 residues. Germline CDR1 and CDR2: SNHLY and FYNNEI. Here the CDR3 reads CATEDRTGEHSYEQYF. In nucleotides, the CDR3 is TGTGCCACCGAAGACCGGACAGGGGAACACTCCTACGAGCAGTACTTC.

V is TRBV12-3 or TRBV12-4 and J is TRBJ2-5; the D gene is possibly TRBD2 (6 bases). Trimming took 0 bases from V and 2 from J, leaving 13 bases between them. The length of the CDR3 is 16 residues. The CDR3 loop reads CASSLAWRGPQETQYF. The DNA for the CDR3 is TGTGCCAGCAGTTTAGCGTGGCGGGGCCCACAAGAGACCCAGTACTTC.

This clonotype was found a few times. The chain has TRBV7-9 and TRBJ2-3; D assignment may be TRBD1 or TRBD2 (6 bases each). The germline V gene encodes CDR1 SEHNR and CDR2 FQNEAQ (reference sequence). This CDR3 spans 13 amino acids. The ends were cut back, 2 bases at V and 4 bases at J, with 7 bases in the middle. The CDR3 DNA sequence: TGTGCCAGCAGCTTACGGGGGCCAGATACGCAGTATTTT. Residues: CASSLRGPDTQYF. Drawing the rest from reference TRBV7-9 and TRBJ2-3, the complete variable domain is DTGVSQNPRHKITKRGQNVTFRCDPISEHNRLYWYRQTLGQGPEFLTYFQNEAQLEKSRLLSDRFSAERPKGSFSTLEIQRTEQGDSAMYLCASSLRGPDTQYFGPGTRLTVL.

This chain joins TRBV5-5 and TRBJ2-1; weak D call: TRBD1 (5 bases). With 1 base removed from V and 3 bases from J, the gap between germline ends came to 14 bases. CDR1 is SGHKS and CDR2 is YYEKEE in the germline V gene (reference sequence). CDR3 length: 16 residues. CDR3 in amino acids: CASSLRYRDSYNEQFF. The CDR3 DNA reads as TGTGCCAGCAGCTTGCGCTATCGAGACAGCTACAATGAGCAGTTCTTC.

This clonotype has only a few counts. The DNA for the CDR3 is TGTGCCAGCAGCAGGGACAGGAACTCCTACGAGCAGTACTTC. This translates into CASSRDRNSYEQYF. V is TRBV5-6 and J is TRBJ2-7; 8 bases are a match to TRBD1. Germline trimming cut 4 bases from V and 0 bases from J; bases unmatched to any gene: 3. The CDR3 contains 14 residues. Germline V gene lookup returns CDR1 SGHDT and CDR2 YYEEEE.

Ten or more counts support this clonotype. The chain employs TRBV7-9 and TRBJ2-5, with D perhaps matching TRBD1 (6 bases). Germline V lookup: CDR1 SEHNR, CDR2 FQNEAQ (reference sequence). The CDR3 is 13 residues long. V lost 4 bases and J 1 base, leaving 7 bases between the germline ends. CDR3 protein: CASSSGVQETQYF. The CDR3 DNA reads TGTGCCAGCAGCTCAGGGGTCCAAGAGACCCAGTACTTC.

This clonotype occurred a few times. The chain carries TRBV12-3 or TRBV12-4 and TRBJ2-1; 9 positions agree with TRBD1. The CDR3 is made up of 14 amino acids. The V and J ends lost 0 bases and 8 bases, in that order; junction bases with no gene match: 2. CDR3 in DNA: TGTGCCAGCAGTTTAGCGGACAGGGGCCATGAGCAGTTCTTC. Residues: CASSLADRGHEQFF.

This clonotype was counted only a few times. The chain uses TRBV29-1 and TRBJ2-7, with unresolved D. V was clipped by 3 bases and J by 4 bases, with 10 bases between them. CDR1 and CDR2 (germline): SQVTM, ANQGSEA. There are 12 residues in the CDR3. The chain's CDR3 is CSVETGLYEQYF. In DNA form, the CDR3 reads TGCAGCGTTGAGACGGGTTTGTACGAGCAGTACTTC.

J is TRBJ2-7 and V is TRBV7-8; D is possibly TRBD1 (6 bases). Germline V lookup: CDR1 SGHVS, CDR2 FQNEAQ. The V and J ends lost 0 bases and 4 bases respectively, with 10 bases between them. CDR3 length equals 14 residues. CDR3 sequence reads: CASSLAGALYEQYF. The CDR3, as DNA: TGTGCCAGCAGCTTAGCGGGGGCGCTTTACGAGCAGTACTTC.

This clonotype is a singleton in its sample. This sequence joins TRBV7-9 and TRBJ2-1; D may be TRBD2 (6 bases). V gave up 6 bases and J gave up 3 bases, with 9 bases separating them. There are 13 residues in the CDR3. Per the germline V gene, CDR1 is SEHNR and CDR2 is FQNEAQ (reference sequence). The CDR3 region is CASSRGNYNEQFF. The CDR3 region has the DNA TGTGCCAGCAGTCGGGGGAACTACAATGAGCAGTTCTTC.

This clonotype was seen more than once but under ten times. The J gene is TRBJ1-1, the V gene TRBV20-1; D ambiguous. The CDR3 spans 14 residues. Germline CDR1 reads DFQATT; CDR2 reads SNEGSKA (reference sequence). Deletions cut 6 bases from V and 0 bases from J, with 14 bases between. The DNA of the CDR3 is TGCAGTGCCGCAAGTTGGAGCATGAACACTGAAGCTTTCTTT. It codes for CSAASWSMNTEAFF.

There are a few counts of this clonotype. The V and J genes are TRBV5-1 and TRBJ2-5; D gene ambiguous. V lost 2 bases and J lost 3, with 14 bases in between. Germline V gives CDR1 SGHRS, CDR2 YFSETQ. This CDR3 comprises 15 residues. The CDR3 protein is CASSFGTPGEETQYF. The CDR3 bases are TGCGCCAGCAGCTTCGGCACCCCTGGGGAAGAGACCCAGTACTTC.

The chain has TRBV4-1 and TRBJ2-3, with D perhaps matching TRBD1 (5 bases). Trimming took off 2 bases at V and 0 bases at J, with 15 bases between the two ends. The CDR3 length is 17 residues. The germline CDR1 and CDR2 sequences are MGHRA and YSYEKL. CDR3 sequence: CASSQILGPPSTDTQYF. The CDR3 bases are TGCGCCAGCAGCCAAATTTTGGGGCCGCCTAGCACAGATACGCAGTATTTT.

CDR3 coding DNA: TGTGCCAGCAGCAAACGGGACGAGCAGTACTTC. It is translated as CASSKRDEQYF. The chain carries TRBV21-1 and TRBJ2-7. TRBV21-1 corresponds to a pseudogene. CDR3 size: 11 residues.

This clonotype was recorded at least ten times. CDR3 sequence reads: CSASYLARGTDTQYF. CDR3 sequence (DNA): TGCAGTGCTAGTTATCTAGCACGAGGGACAGATACGCAGTATTTT. The V gene is TRBV20-1, the J gene TRBJ2-3, with a weak D call TRBD2 (5 bases). The CDR3 contains 15 residues. Per germline, CDR1 DFQATT and CDR2 SNEGSKA (reference sequence). V dropped 3 bases and J dropped 3 bases, with 16 bases sitting between them.

J is TRBJ2-7 and V is TRBV7-9, with 9 bases fitting TRBD1. The V gene end was trimmed by 5 bases and the J gene end by 3 bases; junction bases not matched to a gene: 8. Germline CDR1 and CDR2: SEHNR and FQNEAQ (reference sequence). The CDR3 length is 15 residues. CDR3 sequence: CASSAKGTGLYEQYF. The CDR3 region has the DNA TGTGCCAGCAGCGCGAAGGGGACAGGGCTCTACGAGCAGTACTTC.